This T cell receptor beta chain appears in the sequencing data of a study of cytomegalovirus exposure and HLA in healthy donors. The study ran its PCR with 60 Vbeta and 13 Jbeta primers. TCRdb's table, derived via immunoSEQ multiplex PCR, lists solely in-frame clones and lacks some. The table includes fewer than 110,000 clones, around 82% detected once. The V segment lost 5 bases and the J segment 4 bases; nucleotides outside the gene matches: 7. CDR1 is MNHEY, CDR2 SMNVEV, per germline (reference sequence). This CDR3 is 14 amino acids long. Sequenced input: PBMCs. The J gene is TRBJ1-2, the V gene TRBV27; TRBD1 agrees at 7 bases. This receptor was taken from a young woman in good health and CMV-seropositive. The CDR3 nucleotides are TGTGCCAGCAGTCCCACGACAGGGCCCTATGGCTACACCTTC. Its protein is CASSPTTGPYGYTF.